This T cell receptor beta chain was recovered during a study of cytomegalovirus exposure and HLA in healthy donors. Study-wide background: Counted in an early data release were approximately 85 million unique TCRs from HLA-typed donors. General observations from the study: Using the classifier, cytomegalovirus status was reportedly diagnosed with high specificity and sensitivity. The productive fraction for most TCR beta V segments was about 90% or about 30% in an earlier analysis.

This CDR3 has 16 residues. Worth noting for this clone: Its antigen is still unknown.

In the PCR, 60 Vbeta and 13 Jbeta primers were used. Profiling relied on immunoSEQ multiplex PCR, and the TCRdb table lists in-frame clones only, not all of them. The profile covers about 130,000 clones, with 65% to 80% appearing a single time and around 1.8% taken by the ten largest. The TCR comes from a woman between 40 and 55 years old in good health and CMV-seronegative. Input material: PBMCs. This chain uses TRBV21-1 with TRBJ2-3; the table names TRBD2, a call not compared with the DNA. TRBV21-1 constitutes a pseudogene. The CDR3 DNA follows: TGTGCCAGCAGCCGAGAGCGGAGACTAGCGACAGATACGCAGTATTTT. Its translation is CASSRERRLATDTQYF.